The 29 T cell receptor beta chains presented below share a single source sample, sequenced in a study of blood T cells in healthy people across ages. A J-beta primer mix and a sample-barcoded 5' primer were used in a second PCR of roughly 6 to 12 cycles. TCRdb ran MiXCR on the 5' RACE reads and lists one entry per CDR3 protein. The table shows some 1.5 million distinct CDR3 sequences, with roughly 43% occurring only once. Sequenced input: blood. The receptor source for this set is a woman under 30 in good health.

V gene TRBV5-1 combines with J gene TRBJ1-2; the match to TRBD1 covers 12 bases. Germline-derived CDR1 and CDR2 are SGHRS and YFSETQ. J lost 6 bases, V lost 4 bases, and 7 bases had no gene match. There are 15 residues in the CDR3. As DNA, the CDR3 is TGCGCCAGCAGCCCCGGGACAGGGGGCAAGGATGGCTACACCTTC. Its translation: CASSPGTGGKDGYTF.

The chain carries TRBV29-1 and TRBJ2-1; 10 nucleotides line up with TRBD1. This CDR3 contains 12 residues. CDR1 SQVTM and CDR2 ANQGSEA come from the germline V gene. V gave up 7 bases and J gave up 6 bases; unmatched junction bases: 3. The CDR3 DNA is TGCAGCGGCGGGACAGGGGTCAATGAGCAGTTCTTC. It translates to CSGGTGVNEQFF.

The gene calls are TRBV27 and TRBJ1-2, with a tentative D call TRBD1 (5 bases). This CDR3 is built from 14 residues. The germline V gene encodes CDR1 MNHEY and CDR2 SMNVEV (reference sequence). Trimming cost V 4 bases and J 3 bases, with 12 bases left between them. The CDR3 DNA is TGTGCCAGCAGTTCCGCCAGGGAAGACTATGGCTACACCTTC. It is translated as CASSSAREDYGYTF.

The chain links TRBV9 to TRBJ1-4; D call uncertain. This CDR3 comprises 15 residues. Between the trimmed V and J ends, which lost 6 bases and 0 bases, there was a span of 12 bases. From germline, CDR1 is SGDLS and CDR2 YYNGEE. CDR3 amino acids: CASTRGHSTNEKLFF. The CDR3 coding sequence is TGTGCCAGCACCCGAGGGCATTCAACTAATGAAAAACTGTTTTTT.

The chain combines TRBV4-3 with TRBJ2-1; D may be TRBD2 (6 bases). The DNA end favors TRBJ2-7, so the J call may be wrong. The CDR3 spans 13 residues. CDR1 and CDR2 (germline): LGHNA, YSLEER. Here the CDR3 DNA reads TGCGCCAGCAGCCGGGGACGGGAGTACGAGCAGTACTTC. This translates into CASSRGREYEQYF.

This clonotype has at least ten counts. This chain links TRBV6-6 with TRBJ1-2, with D perhaps matching TRBD1 (6 bases). This CDR3 is 13 amino acids long. CDR1 MNHNY and CDR2 SVGAGI come from the germline V gene (reference sequence). Trimming cost V 6 bases and J 2 bases, with 10 bases left between them. The CDR3 reads CASSYGQNYGYTF. Here the CDR3 DNA reads TGTGCCAGCAGCTACGGACAGAACTATGGCTACACCTTC.

V and J are TRBV6-2 or TRBV6-3 and TRBJ2-2; 15 bases line up with TRBD2. The CDR3 is 17 residues long. Germline trimming cut 4 bases from V and 7 bases from J; bases unmatched to any gene: 7. Germline-derived CDR1 and CDR2 are MNHEY and SVGEGT. Here the CDR3 DNA reads TGTGCCAGCAGTTCCCCTCCGGGACTAGCGGGAGGCGGGGAGCTGTTTTTT. This encodes CASSSPPGLAGGGELFF.

This clonotype was observed a single time. A much larger clonotype is one base distant, so this may be a read error. The rearrangement links TRBV28 to TRBJ1-1; D is unresolved. The V end was cut by 11 bases, the J end by 0 bases, with 16 bases between. The CDR3 is 14 amino acids. Germline V CDR1 and CDR2: MDHEN, SYDVKM. The chain's CDR3 is CAGTLRAMNTEAFF. The CDR3, as DNA: TGTGCCGGCACATTGAGGGCCATGAACACTGAAGCTTTCTTT.

This clonotype was seen a few times. This chain uses TRBV6-5 with TRBJ1-6; TRBD1 matches 7 bases. Germline V gives CDR1 MNHEY, CDR2 SVGAGI. V lost 0 bases and J lost 10; bases outside the gene matches: 0. The CDR3 runs 13 residues. The CDR3 loop reads CASSYSRGSPLHF. The CDR3 coding sequence is TGTGCCAGCAGTTACTCCAGGGGGTCACCCCTCCACTTT.

The table lists this clonotype with a few counts. This chain links TRBV29-1 with TRBJ2-3, with 8 bases matching TRBD1. CDR1 and CDR2 (germline): SQVTM, ANQGSEA. The CDR3 has 13 residues. After removal of 3 bases from V and 5 bases from J, the junction contained 4 bases not matched to a gene. This CDR3 is CSVDRTGLDTQYF. CDR3 in DNA: TGCAGCGTTGATAGGACAGGGTTAGATACGCAGTATTTT.

V gene TRBV27 combines with J gene TRBJ1-2; 7 bases match TRBD1. Germline CDR1 and CDR2: MNHEY and SMNVEV (reference sequence). The V and J ends lost 5 bases and 4 bases, in that order; junction bases with no gene match: 7. The CDR3 covers 14 residues. CDR3 region: CASSDTGTVYGYTF. CDR3 nucleotides: TGTGCCAGCAGTGATACCGGGACAGTCTATGGCTACACCTTC.

The chain links TRBV29-1 to TRBJ2-7; weak D call: TRBD2 (6 bases). The ends were cut back, 4 bases at V and 5 bases at J, with 12 bases in the middle. Germline assignment: CDR1 SQVTM and CDR2 ANQGSEA. The CDR3 is 12 residues long. The CDR3 spells CSVVTGAHEQYF. DNA of the CDR3: TGCAGCGTTGTGACGGGAGCACACGAGCAGTACTTC.

V is TRBV10-3 and J is TRBJ1-5; maybe TRBD1 (6 bases). The V end was cut by 3 bases, the J end by 0 bases, with 15 bases between. CDR3 length equals 17 residues. Germline lookup yields CDR1 ENHRY and CDR2 SYGVKD. The CDR3 nucleotides are TGTGCCATCAGTGACCCCCGAAGGACAGTTAGCAATCAGCCCCAGCATTTT. This gives the protein CAISDPRRTVSNQPQHF.

This clonotype has only a few counts. This sequence joins TRBV4-2 and TRBJ2-7; TRBD1 agrees at 9 bases. The CDR3 totals 13 residues. Germline CDR1 LGHNA, CDR2 YNFKEQ. Trimming took 3 bases from V and 9 from J; bases not matched to a gene: 6. The CDR3 reads CASSHGDRARQYF. CDR3 DNA: TGTGCCAGCAGCCACGGGGACAGGGCGAGGCAGTACTTC.

This chain uses TRBV6-5 with TRBJ1-2, with 7 bases identical to TRBD1. The CDR3 spans 15 residues. Trimming took 6 bases from V and 1 from J; bases not matched to a gene: 8. Germline lookup yields CDR1 MNHEY and CDR2 SVGAGI. CDR3: CASRDPQGINYGYTF. Here the CDR3 DNA reads TGTGCCAGCAGAGACCCACAGGGGATTAACTATGGCTACACCTTC.

This clonotype has just a few counts. The rearrangement joins TRBV24-1 to TRBJ2-3, with D possibly TRBD1 on 6 matching bases. V was pared by 4 bases and J by 2 bases, with 18 bases between. Germline V CDR1 and CDR2: KGHDR, SFDVKD. CDR3 length: 17 residues. The CDR3 loop is CATSEPQDRDTTDTQYF. The CDR3 region has the DNA TGTGCCACCAGTGAGCCTCAGGACAGAGACACCACAGATACGCAGTATTTT.

The CDR3 region is CASSSQGPPYEQYF. CDR3 in DNA: TGTGCCAGCAGCTCACAGGGGCCCCCCTACGAGCAGTACTTC. V usage is TRBV13 and J usage is TRBJ2-7; 7 bases align to TRBD1. V dropped 4 bases and J dropped 2; count of bases not matched to a gene: 5. This CDR3 has 14 residues. Germline CDR1 and CDR2: PRHDT and FYEKMQ (reference sequence).

The genes are TRBV7-8 and TRBJ2-7; D tentatively reads TRBD1 or TRBD2 (5 bases each). V lost 1 base to trimming and J lost 4 bases, with 14 bases between them. CDR1 and CDR2 from the germline V gene are SGHVS and FQNEAQ. This CDR3 has 15 amino acids. The CDR3 DNA is TGTGCCAGCAGCTTAGTGGGGGACCGAAATTACGAGCAGTACTTC. It codes for CASSLVGDRNYEQYF.

The chain uses TRBV20-1 and TRBJ2-7, with 10 bases that match TRBD2. The J call may not be correct, given that the DNA end is closer to TRBJ2-5. The CDR3 loop spans 17 amino acids. CDR1 is DFQATT and CDR2 is SNEGSKA in the germline V gene (reference sequence). CDR3 in DNA: TGCAGTGCTAGGCTTAGACTAGCGGGCCTCTTAAGGGAGACCCAGTACTTC. Translation: CSARLRLAGLLRETQYF.

This clonotype was recorded at least ten times. V is TRBV10-3 and J is TRBJ2-3; the D call may be TRBD1 or TRBD2 (5 bases each). Between the trimmed V and J ends, which lost 2 bases and 5 bases, there was a span of 14 bases. This CDR3 comprises 15 residues. The germline V gene has CDR1 ENHRY and CDR2 SYGVKD. The CDR3 protein is CAISEQGARRDTQYF. The DNA for the CDR3 is TGTGCCATCAGTGAGCAGGGAGCCAGAAGAGATACGCAGTATTTT.

This chain connects TRBV7-9 to TRBJ2-5; D unresolved. This CDR3 contains 12 residues. V dropped 1 base and J dropped 11 bases, with 11 bases sitting between them. CDR1 is SEHNR, CDR2 FQNEAQ, per germline (reference sequence). CDR3 protein: CASSLERNEQYF. DNA of the CDR3: TGTGCCAGCAGCTTAGAACGGAATGAGCAGTACTTC.

This chain links TRBV6-5 with TRBJ2-3, with 8 bases fitting TRBD1. Germline CDR1 reads MNHEY; CDR2 reads SVGAGI. The CDR3 consists of 14 residues. The trim removed 8 bases at V and 7 bases at J, leaving 11 bases unmatched. The CDR3 DNA sequence: TGTGCCAGCCGAAAGACAGGGGATACTAATACGCAGTATTTT. This gives the protein CASRKTGDTNTQYF.

The chain joins TRBV28 to TRBJ1-2; D is ambiguous. V dropped 8 bases and J dropped 1 base, with 11 bases sitting between them. The CDR3 runs to 13 residues. In germline, CDR1 is MDHEN, CDR2 SYDVKM. The CDR3 DNA reads as TGTGCCAGCCGGAGAAGTCTTAACTATGGCTACACCTTC. Its protein is CASRRSLNYGYTF.

For this clonotype: A junction end diverges from the germline sequence, so it may reflect a read error. The chain is built from TRBV6-6 and TRBJ1-5; no clear D gene. Germline V lookup: CDR1 MNHNY, CDR2 SVGAGI (reference sequence). The CDR3 has 14 residues. The CDR3 sequence is CASSDSRSNQPQHF. The DNA for the CDR3 is TGTGCCAGCAGTGACTCGAGAAGTAATCAGCCCCAGCATTTT.

This chain connects TRBV12-3 or TRBV12-4 to TRBJ2-1; TRBD1 matches 10 bases. The CDR3 is 14 amino acids. The V and J ends lost 6 bases and 10 bases, in that order; junction bases with no gene match: 9. In nucleotides, the CDR3 is TGTGCCAGCAGGTTTGACAGGGGGCCCTACGAGCAGTTCTTC. Its translation: CASRFDRGPYEQFF.

This clonotype was counted only a few times. Here the CDR3 reads CASSSVGTSGYNEQFF. In nucleotides, the CDR3 is TGTGCCAGCAGCTCAGTAGGGACTAGCGGGTACAATGAGCAGTTCTTC. The rearrangement uses TRBV7-2 and TRBJ2-1; 12 bases are shared with TRBD2. Per germline, CDR1 SGHTA and CDR2 FQGNSA. The CDR3 has 16 residues. V shed 4 bases and J 4 bases; nucleotides not matched to a gene: 5.

This clonotype was picked up a small number of times. The chain employs TRBV4-3 and TRBJ2-7, with D perhaps matching TRBD2 (6 bases). Germline CDR1 and CDR2: LGHNA and YSLEER. Trimming left V 0 bases short and J 4 bases short, with 13 bases between. The CDR3 is made up of 15 amino acids. DNA for the CDR3: TGCGCCAGCAGCCAAGAAGGGATCGCGGGGTACGAGCAGTACTTC. Translation: CASSQEGIAGYEQYF.

This clonotype turned up a few times. The CDR3 DNA reads TGCGCCAGCAGTATGAAACAGGGTGGGGAAAAACTGTTTTTT. Protein product: CASSMKQGGEKLFF. The rearrangement links TRBV10-1 to TRBJ1-4; tentatively, D is TRBD1 (6 bases). The germline V and J ends were trimmed by 5 bases and 8 bases, with 15 bases remaining between them. Germline lookup yields CDR1 WNHNN and CDR2 SYGVQD (reference sequence). The CDR3 covers 14 residues.

This clonotype has a handful of counts. V and J are TRBV27 and TRBJ2-3, with 10 bases fitting TRBD2. This CDR3 is built from 18 residues. The germline V gene has CDR1 MNHEY and CDR2 SMNVEV (reference sequence). V dropped 2 bases and J dropped 0; count of bases not matched to a gene: 8. CDR3 nucleotide sequence: TGTGCCAGCAGTTTACACCCCCAGCGGGGGGGAAGCACAGATACGCAGTATTTT. It is translated as CASSLHPQRGGSTDTQYF.